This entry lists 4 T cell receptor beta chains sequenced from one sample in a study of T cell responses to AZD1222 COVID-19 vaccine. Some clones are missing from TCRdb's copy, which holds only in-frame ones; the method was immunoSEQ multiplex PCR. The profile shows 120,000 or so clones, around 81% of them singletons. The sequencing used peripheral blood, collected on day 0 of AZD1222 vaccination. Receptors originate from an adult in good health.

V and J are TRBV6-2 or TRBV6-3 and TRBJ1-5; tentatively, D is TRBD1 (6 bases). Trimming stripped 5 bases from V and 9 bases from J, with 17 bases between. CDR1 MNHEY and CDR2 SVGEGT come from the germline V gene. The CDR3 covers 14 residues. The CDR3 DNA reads TGTGCCAGCAGTGGGGGCACCCGGGAGTTGCCCCAGCATTTT. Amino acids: CASSGGTRELPQHF.

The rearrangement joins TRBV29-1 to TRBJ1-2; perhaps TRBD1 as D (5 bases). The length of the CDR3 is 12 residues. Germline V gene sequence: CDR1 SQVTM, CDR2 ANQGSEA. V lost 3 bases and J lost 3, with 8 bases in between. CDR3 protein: CSVDRVDYGYTF. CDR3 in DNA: TGCAGCGTTGACAGGGTTGACTATGGCTACACCTTC.

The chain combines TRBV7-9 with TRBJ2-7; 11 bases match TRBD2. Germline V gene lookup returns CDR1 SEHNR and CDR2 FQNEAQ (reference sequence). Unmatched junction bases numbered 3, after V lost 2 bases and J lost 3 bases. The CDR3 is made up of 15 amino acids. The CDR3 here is CASSLIGTSGYEQYF. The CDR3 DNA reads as TGTGCCAGCAGCTTAATAGGGACTAGCGGCTACGAGCAGTACTTC.

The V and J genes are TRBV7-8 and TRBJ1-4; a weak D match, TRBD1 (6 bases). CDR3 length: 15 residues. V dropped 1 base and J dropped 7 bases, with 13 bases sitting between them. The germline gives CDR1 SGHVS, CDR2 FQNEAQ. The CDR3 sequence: CASSLEAGAGEKLFF. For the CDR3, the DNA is TGTGCCAGCAGCTTAGAGGCAGGGGCGGGTGAAAAACTGTTTTTT.